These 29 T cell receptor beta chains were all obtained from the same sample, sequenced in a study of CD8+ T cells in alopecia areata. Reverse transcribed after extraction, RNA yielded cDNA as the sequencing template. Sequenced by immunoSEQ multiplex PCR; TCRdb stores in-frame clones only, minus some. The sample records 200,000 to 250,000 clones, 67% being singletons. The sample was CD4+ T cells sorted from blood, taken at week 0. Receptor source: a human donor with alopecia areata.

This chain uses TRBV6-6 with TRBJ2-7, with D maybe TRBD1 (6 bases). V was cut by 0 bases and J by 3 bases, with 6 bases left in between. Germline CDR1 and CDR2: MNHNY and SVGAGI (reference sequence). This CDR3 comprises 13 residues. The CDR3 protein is CASSYSQGYEQYF. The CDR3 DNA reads TGTGCCAGCAGTTACTCACAGGGCTACGAGCAGTACTTC.

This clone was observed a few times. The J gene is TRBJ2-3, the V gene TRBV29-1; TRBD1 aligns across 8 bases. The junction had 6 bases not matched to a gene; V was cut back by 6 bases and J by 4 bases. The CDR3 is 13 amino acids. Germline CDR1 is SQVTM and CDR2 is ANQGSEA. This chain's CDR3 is CSVDRGLPDTQYF. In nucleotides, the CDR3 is TGCAGCGTCGACAGGGGTTTACCAGATACGCAGTATTTT.

As DNA, the CDR3 is TGTGCCTGGAGGTTCTTGGGACTTTCTAACTATGGCTACACCTTC. Amino acids: CAWRFLGLSNYGYTF. The V and J genes are TRBV30 and TRBJ1-2, with D perhaps matching TRBD1 (5 bases). This CDR3 region has 15 residues. CDR1 and CDR2 (germline): GTSNPN, SVGIG (reference sequence). Trimming took 3 bases from V and 0 from J, leaving 14 bases between them. The full variable domain, in which reference TRBV30 and TRBJ1-2 provide the parts outside the CDR3, is SQTIHQWPATLVQPVGSPLSLECTVEGTSNPNLYWYRQAAGRGLQLLFYSVGIGQISSEVPQNLSASRPQDRQFILSSKKLLLSDSGFYLCAWRFLGLSNYGYTFGSGTRLTVV.

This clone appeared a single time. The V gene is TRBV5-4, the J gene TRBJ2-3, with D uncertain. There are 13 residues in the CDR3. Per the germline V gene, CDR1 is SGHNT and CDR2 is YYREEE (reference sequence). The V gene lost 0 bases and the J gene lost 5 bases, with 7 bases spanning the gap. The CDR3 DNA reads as TGTGCCAGCAGCTTGGGGCTAGTAGATACGCAGTATTTT. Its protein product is CASSLGLVDTQYF.

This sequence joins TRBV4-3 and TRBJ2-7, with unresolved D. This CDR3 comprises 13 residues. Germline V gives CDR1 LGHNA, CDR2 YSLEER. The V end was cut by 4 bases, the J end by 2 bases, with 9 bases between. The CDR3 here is CASSLRIAYEQYF. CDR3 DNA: TGCGCCAGCAGCCTCCGGATAGCCTACGAGCAGTACTTC.

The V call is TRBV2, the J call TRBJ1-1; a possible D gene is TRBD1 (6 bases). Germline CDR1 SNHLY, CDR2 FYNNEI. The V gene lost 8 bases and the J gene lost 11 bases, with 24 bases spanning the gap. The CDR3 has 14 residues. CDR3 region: CASATSLGQQQAFF. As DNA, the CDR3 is TGTGCCAGCGCTACTAGCCTCGGACAGCAACAGGCTTTCTTT. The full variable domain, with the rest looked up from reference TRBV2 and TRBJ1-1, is EPEVTQTPSHQVTQMGQEVILRCVPISNHLYFYWYRQILGQKVEFLVSFYNNEISEKSEIFDDQFSVERPDGSNFTLKIRSTKLEDSAMYFCASATSLGQQQAFFGQGTRLTVV.

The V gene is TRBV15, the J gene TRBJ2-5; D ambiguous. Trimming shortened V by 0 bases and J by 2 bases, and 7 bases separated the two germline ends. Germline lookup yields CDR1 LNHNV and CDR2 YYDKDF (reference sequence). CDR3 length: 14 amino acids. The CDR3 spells CATSRDPSQETQYF. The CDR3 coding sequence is TGTGCCACCAGCAGAGATCCGTCTCAAGAGACCCAGTACTTC.

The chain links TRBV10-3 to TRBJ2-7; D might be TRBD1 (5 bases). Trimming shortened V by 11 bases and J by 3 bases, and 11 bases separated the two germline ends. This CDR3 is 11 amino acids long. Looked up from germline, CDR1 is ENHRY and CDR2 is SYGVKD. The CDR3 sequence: CAVAGNYEQYF. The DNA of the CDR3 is TGTGCCGTCGCAGGGAACTACGAGCAGTACTTC.

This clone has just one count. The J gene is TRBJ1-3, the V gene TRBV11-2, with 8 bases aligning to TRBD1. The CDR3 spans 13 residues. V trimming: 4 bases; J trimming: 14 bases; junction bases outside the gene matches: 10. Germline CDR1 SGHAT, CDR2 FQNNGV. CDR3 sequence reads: CASSSLGQGKLYF. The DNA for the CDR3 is TGTGCCAGCAGCTCTCTAGGACAGGGAAAGCTATATTTT.

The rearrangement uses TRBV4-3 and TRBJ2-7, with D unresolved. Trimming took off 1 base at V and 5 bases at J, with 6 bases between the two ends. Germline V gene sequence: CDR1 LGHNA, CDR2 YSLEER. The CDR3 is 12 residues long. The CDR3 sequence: CASSQVGNEQYF. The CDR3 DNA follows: TGCGCCAGCAGCCAAGTTGGAAACGAGCAGTACTTC.

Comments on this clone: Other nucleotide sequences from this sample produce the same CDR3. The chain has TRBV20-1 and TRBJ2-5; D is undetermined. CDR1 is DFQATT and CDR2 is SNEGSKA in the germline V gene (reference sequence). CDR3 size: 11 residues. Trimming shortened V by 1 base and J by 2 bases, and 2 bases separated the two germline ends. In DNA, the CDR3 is TGCAGTGCTAGAGGACAAGAGACCCAGTACTTC. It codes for CSARGQETQYF.

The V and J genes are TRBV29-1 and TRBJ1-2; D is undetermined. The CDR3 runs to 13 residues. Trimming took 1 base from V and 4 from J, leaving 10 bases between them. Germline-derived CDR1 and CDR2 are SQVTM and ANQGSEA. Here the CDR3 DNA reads TGCAGCGTTGAAGGTGCAGCGGGCTATGGCTACACCTTC. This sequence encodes CSVEGAAGYGYTF.

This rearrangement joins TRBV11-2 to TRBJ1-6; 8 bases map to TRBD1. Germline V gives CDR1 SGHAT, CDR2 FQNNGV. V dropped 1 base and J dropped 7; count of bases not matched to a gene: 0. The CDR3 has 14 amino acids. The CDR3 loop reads CASSLGTGNSPLHF. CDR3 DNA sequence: TGTGCCAGCAGCTTAGGGACAGGGAATTCACCCCTCCACTTT. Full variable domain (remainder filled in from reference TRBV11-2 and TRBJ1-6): EAGVAQSPRYKIIEKRQSVAFWCNPISGHATLYWYQQILGQGPKLLIQFQNNGVVDDSQLPKDRFSAERLKGVDSTLKIQPAKLEDSAVYLCASSLGTGNSPLHFGNGTRLTVT.

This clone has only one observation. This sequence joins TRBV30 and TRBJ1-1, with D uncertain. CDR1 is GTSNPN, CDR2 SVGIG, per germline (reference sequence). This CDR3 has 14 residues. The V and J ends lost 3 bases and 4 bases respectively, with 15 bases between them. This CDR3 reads CAWSPDWGGTEAFF. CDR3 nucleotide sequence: TGTGCCTGGAGCCCGGATTGGGGTGGCACTGAAGCTTTCTTT.

DNA for the CDR3: TGTGCCAGCTCACCAAGGAGAGGGGAGCTGTTTTTT. Translating gives CASSPRRGELFF. The chain carries TRBV18 and TRBJ2-2, with no clear D. The CDR3 is 12 residues long. Germline lookup yields CDR1 KGHSH and CDR2 LQKENI. Trimming cost V 2 bases and J 8 bases, with 6 bases left between them. Full variable domain (rest looked up from reference TRBV18 and TRBJ2-2): NAGVMQNPRHLVRRRGQEARLRCSPMKGHSHVYWYRQLPEEGLKFMVYLQKENIIDESGMPKERFSAEFPKEGPSILRIQQVVRGDSAAYFCASSPRRGELFFGEGSRLTVL.

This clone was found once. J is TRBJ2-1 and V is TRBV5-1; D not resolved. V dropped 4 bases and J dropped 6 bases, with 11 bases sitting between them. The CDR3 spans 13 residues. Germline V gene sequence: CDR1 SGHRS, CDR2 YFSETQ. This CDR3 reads CASSRPTSNEQFF. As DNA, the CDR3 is TGCGCCAGCAGCCGCCCGACTTCCAATGAGCAGTTCTTC.

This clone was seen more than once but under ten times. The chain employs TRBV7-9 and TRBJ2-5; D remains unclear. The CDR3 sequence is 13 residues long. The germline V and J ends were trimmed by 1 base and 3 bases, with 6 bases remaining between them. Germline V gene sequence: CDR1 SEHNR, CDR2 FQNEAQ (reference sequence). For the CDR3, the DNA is TGTGCCAGCAGCTTAGGCCCGAAAGAGACCCAGTACTTC. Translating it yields CASSLGPKETQYF.

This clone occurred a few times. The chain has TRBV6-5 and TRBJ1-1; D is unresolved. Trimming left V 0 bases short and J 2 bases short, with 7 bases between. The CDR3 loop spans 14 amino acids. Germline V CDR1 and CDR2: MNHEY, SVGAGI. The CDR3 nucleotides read TGTGCCAGCAGTTACTCGATAGCAAACACTGAAGCTTTCTTT. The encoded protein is CASSYSIANTEAFF.

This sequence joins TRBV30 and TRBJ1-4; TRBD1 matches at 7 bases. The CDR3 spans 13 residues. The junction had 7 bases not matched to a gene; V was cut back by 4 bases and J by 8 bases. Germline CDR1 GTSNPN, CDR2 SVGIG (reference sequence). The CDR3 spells CAWTTGLGEKLFF. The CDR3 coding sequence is TGTGCCTGGACGACAGGGCTTGGAGAAAAACTGTTTTTT.

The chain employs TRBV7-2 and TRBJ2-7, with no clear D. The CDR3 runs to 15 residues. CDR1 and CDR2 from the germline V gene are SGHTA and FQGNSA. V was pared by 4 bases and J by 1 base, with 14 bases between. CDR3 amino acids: CASSSGPNPSYEQYF. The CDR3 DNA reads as TGTGCCAGCAGCTCAGGACCGAATCCTTCCTACGAGCAGTACTTC.

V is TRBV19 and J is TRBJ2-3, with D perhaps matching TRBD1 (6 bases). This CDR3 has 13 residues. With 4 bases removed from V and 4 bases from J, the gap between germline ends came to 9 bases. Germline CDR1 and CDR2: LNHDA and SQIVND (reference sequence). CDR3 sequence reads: CASSTQGSDTQYF. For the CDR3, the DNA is TGTGCCAGTAGTACACAGGGATCAGATACGCAGTATTTT.

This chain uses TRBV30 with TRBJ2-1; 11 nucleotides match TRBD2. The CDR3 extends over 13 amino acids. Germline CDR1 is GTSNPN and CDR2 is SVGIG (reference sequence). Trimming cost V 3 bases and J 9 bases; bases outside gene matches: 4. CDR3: CAWSSLAGGEQFF. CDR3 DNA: TGTGCCTGGAGCAGTCTAGCGGGGGGTGAGCAGTTCTTC. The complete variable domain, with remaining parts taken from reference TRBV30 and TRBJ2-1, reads SQTIHQWPATLVQPVGSPLSLECTVEGTSNPNLYWYRQAAGRGLQLLFYSVGIGQISSEVPQNLSASRPQDRQFILSSKKLLLSDSGFYLCAWSSLAGGEQFFGPGTRLTVL.

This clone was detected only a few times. Written as DNA, the CDR3 is TGCAGCGTACGACAGGCTGAGGAGACCCAGTACTTC. This gives the protein CSVRQAEETQYF. J is TRBJ2-5 and V is TRBV29-1; D perhaps matches TRBD1 (6 bases). V gave up 6 bases and J gave up 5 bases, with 13 bases separating them. The CDR3 has 12 amino acids. In germline, CDR1 is SQVTM, CDR2 ANQGSEA.

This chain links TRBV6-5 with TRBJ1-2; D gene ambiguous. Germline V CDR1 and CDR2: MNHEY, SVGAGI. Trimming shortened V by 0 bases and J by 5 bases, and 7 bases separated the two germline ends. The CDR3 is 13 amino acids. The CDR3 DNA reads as TGTGCCAGCAGTTACTCGACTCGGTATGGCTACACCTTC. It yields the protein CASSYSTRYGYTF.

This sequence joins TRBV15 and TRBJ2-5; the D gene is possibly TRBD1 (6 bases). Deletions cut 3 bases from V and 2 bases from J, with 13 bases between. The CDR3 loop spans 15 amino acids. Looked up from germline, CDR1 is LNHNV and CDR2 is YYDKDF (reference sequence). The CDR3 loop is CATSRDRLTQETQYF. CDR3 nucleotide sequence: TGTGCCACCAGCAGGGACAGATTGACGCAAGAGACCCAGTACTTC.

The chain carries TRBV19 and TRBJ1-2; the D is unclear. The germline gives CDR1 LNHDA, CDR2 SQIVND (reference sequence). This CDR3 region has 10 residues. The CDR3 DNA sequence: TGTGCGGACCTCCCCTATGGCTACACCTTC. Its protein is CADLPYGYTF.

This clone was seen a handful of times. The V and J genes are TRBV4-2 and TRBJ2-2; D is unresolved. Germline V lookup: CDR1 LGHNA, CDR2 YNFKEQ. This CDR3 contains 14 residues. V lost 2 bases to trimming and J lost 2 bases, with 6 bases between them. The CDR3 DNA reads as TGTGCCAGCAGCCAACCCCAAAACACCGGGGAGCTGTTTTTT. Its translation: CASSQPQNTGELFF.

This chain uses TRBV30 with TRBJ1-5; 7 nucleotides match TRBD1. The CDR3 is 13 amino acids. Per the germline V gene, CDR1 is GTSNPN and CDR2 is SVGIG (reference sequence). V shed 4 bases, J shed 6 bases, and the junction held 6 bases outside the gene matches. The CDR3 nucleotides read TGTGCCTGGACACAGGGGTTGGGTCAGCCCCAGCATTTT. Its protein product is CAWTQGLGQPQHF.

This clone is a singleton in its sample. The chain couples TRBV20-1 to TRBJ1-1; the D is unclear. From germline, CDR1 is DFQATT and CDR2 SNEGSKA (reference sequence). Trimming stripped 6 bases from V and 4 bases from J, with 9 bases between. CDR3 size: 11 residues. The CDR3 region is CSALQGTEAFF. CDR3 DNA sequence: TGCAGTGCATTGCAAGGCACTGAAGCTTTCTTT.